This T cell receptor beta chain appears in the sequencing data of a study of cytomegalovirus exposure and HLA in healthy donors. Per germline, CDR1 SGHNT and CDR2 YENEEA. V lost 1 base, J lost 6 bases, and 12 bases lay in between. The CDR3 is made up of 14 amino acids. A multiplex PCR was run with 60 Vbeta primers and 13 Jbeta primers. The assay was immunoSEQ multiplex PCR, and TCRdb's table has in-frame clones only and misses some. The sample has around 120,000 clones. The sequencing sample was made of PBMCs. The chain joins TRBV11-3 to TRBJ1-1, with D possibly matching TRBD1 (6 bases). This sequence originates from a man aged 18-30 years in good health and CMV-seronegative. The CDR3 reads CASSLVYEGAEAFF. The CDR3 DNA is TGTGCCAGCAGCTTAGTCTACGAGGGGGCTGAAGCTTTCTTT.